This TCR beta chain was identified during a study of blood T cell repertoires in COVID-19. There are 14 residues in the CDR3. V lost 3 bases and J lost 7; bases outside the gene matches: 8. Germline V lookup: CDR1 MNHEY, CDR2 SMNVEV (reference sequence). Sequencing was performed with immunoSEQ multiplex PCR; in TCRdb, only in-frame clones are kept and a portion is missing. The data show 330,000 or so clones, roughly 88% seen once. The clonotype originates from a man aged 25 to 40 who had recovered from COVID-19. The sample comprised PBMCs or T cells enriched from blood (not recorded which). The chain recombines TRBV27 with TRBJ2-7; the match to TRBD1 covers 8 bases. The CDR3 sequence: CASSFRDRSREQYF. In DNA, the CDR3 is TGTGCCAGCAGTTTCCGGGACAGGTCGCGGGAGCAGTACTTC.